This T cell receptor beta chain is drawn from a study of CD8 T cells in Susac syndrome. Random hexamers primed reverse transcription of roughly 0.5 to 1 ug RNA. TCRdb analysed the immunoSEQ multiplex PCR reads with MiXCR anew, one entry per CDR3 protein. The data contain under 150,000 distinct CDR3 sequences, 75% to 90% of them singletons. TCR beta from blood CD8+ and CD4+ T cells was sequenced. The multiple sclerosis controls were treatment-naive patients, and their relapsing-remitting disease was stable or active. The authors negatively isolated CD8+ and CD4+ T cells and FACS-enriched TEMRA cells. Study results and limitations: It was acknowledged in the study that the number of individuals who were included in its TCR sequencing and HLA analysis was relatively small.

Regarding this clonotype: The antigen is undetermined.

The CDR3 sequence is 12 residues long. Germline CDR1 and CDR2: LNHDA and SQIVND (reference sequence). The V end was cut by 6 bases, the J end by 8 bases, with 11 bases between. This clonotype was sampled from a human donor with multiple sclerosis. The sequenced sample was CD8+ T cells from PBMCs. This chain uses TRBV19 with TRBJ2-1, with no clear D. DNA for the CDR3: TGTGCCAGTAGCCCCTTCGGCCATGAGCAGTTCTTC. This translates into CASSPFGHEQFF.